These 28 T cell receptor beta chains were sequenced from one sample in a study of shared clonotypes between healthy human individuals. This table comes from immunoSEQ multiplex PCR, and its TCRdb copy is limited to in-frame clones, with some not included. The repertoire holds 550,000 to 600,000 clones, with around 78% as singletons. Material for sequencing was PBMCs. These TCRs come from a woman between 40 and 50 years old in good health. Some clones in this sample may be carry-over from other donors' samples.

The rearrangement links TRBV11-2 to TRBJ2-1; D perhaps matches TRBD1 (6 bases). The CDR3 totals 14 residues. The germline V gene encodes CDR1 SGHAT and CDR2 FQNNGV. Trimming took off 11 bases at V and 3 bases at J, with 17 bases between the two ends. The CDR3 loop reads CAARNRDNYNEQFF. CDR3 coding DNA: TGTGCCGCAAGAAACCGGGACAACTACAATGAGCAGTTCTTC.

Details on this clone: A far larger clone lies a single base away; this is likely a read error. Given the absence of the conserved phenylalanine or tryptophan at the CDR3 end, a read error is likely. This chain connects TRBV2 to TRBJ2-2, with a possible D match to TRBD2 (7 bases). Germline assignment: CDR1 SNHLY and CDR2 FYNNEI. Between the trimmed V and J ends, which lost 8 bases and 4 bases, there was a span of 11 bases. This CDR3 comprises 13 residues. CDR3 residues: CASGGGSTGELFS. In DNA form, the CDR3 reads TGTGCCAGCGGGGGGGGCTCCACCGGGGAGCTGTTTTCT.

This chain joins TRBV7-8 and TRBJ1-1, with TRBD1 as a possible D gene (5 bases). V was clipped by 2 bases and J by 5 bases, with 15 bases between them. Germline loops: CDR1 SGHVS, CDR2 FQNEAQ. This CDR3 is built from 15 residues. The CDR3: CASSLRRGDRTEAFF. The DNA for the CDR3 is TGTGCCAGCAGCTTACGGAGGGGCGATAGGACTGAAGCTTTCTTT.

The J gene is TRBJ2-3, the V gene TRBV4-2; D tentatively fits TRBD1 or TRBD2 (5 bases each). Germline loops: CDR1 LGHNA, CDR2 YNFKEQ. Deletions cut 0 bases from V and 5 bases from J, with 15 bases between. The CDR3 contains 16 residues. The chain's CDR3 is CASSQEGDSRVDTQYF. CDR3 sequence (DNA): TGTGCCAGCAGCCAAGAGGGGGATTCAAGAGTAGATACGCAGTATTTT.

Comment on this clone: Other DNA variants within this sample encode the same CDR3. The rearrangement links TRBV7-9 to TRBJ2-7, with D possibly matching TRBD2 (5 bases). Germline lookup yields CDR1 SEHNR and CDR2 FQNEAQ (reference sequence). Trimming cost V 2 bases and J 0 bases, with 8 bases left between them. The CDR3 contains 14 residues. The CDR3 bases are TGTGCCAGCAGCTTAAGTGGACTCTCCTACGAGCAGTACTTC. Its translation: CASSLSGLSYEQYF.

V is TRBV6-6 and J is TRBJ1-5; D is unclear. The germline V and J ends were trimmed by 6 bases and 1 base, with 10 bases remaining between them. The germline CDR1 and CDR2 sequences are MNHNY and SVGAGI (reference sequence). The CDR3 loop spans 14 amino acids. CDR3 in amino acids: CASREGTSNQPQHF. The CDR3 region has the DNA TGTGCCAGCAGGGAGGGTACCAGCAATCAGCCCCAGCATTTT.

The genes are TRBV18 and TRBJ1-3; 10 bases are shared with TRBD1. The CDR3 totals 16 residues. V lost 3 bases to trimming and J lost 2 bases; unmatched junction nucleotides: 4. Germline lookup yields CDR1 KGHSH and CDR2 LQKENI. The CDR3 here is CASSPTGQGAGNTIYF. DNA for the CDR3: TGTGCCAGCTCACCTACCGGACAGGGGGCTGGAAACACCATATATTTT.

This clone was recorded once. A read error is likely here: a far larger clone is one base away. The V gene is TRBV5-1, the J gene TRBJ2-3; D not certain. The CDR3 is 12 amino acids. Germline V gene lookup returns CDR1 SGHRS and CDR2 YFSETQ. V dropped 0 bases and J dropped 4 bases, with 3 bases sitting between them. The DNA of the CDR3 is TGCGCCAGCAGCTTGGAGGCAGATACGCAGTATTTT. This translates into CASSLEADTQYF. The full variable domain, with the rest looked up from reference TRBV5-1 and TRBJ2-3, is KAGVTQTPRYLIKTRGQQVTLSCSPISGHRSVSWYQQTPGQGLQFLFEYFSETQRNKGNFPGRFSGRQFSNSRSEMNVSTLELGDSALYLCASSLEADTQYFGPGTRLTVL.

CDR3 amino acids: CASGRDPGKETQYF. Here the CDR3 DNA reads TGTGCCAGCGGCCGGGACCCTGGGAAAGAGACCCAGTACTTC. The chain employs TRBV6-1 and TRBJ2-5; D might be TRBD1 or TRBD2, each matching 5 bases. Germline V gene data show CDR1 as MNHNS and CDR2 as SASEGT. The V end lost 8 bases, the J end lost 3 bases, and 16 bases lay between the germline ends. The CDR3 extends over 14 amino acids.

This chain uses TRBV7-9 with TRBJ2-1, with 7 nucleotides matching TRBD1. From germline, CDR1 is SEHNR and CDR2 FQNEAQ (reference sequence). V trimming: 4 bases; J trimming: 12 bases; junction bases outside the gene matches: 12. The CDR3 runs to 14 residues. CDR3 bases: TGTGCCAGCAGCTACCCCGCCCGACAGGGTGTGCAGTTCTTC. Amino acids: CASSYPARQGVQFF.

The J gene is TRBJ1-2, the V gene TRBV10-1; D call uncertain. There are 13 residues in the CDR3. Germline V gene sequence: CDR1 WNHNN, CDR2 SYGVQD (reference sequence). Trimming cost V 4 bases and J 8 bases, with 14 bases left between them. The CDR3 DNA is TGCGCCAGCAGTGTTTCGATCCTAGGAGGCTACACCTTC. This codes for CASSVSILGGYTF.

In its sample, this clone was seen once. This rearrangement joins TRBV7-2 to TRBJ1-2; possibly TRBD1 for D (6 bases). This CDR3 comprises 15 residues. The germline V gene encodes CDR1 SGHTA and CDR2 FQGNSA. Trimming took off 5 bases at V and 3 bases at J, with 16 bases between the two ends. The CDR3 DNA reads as TGTGCCAGCAGCGTTACCACAGGGATATACTATGGCTACACCTTC. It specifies CASSVTTGIYYGYTF.

The CDR3 nucleotides read TGTGCCAGCAGCCGCTATTCGGACAGGCCATACAATGAGCAGTTCTTC. Translation gives CASSRYSDRPYNEQFF. The genes are TRBV7-9 and TRBJ2-1; the match to TRBD1 covers 7 bases. The germline V gene has CDR1 SEHNR and CDR2 FQNEAQ (reference sequence). Trimming took 5 bases from V and 4 from J; bases not matched to a gene: 11. This CDR3 is 16 amino acids long. Using reference TRBV7-9 and TRBJ2-1 for the parts outside the CDR3, the full variable domain is DTGVSQNPRHKITKRGQNVTFRCDPISEHNRLYWYRQTLGQGPEFLTYFQNEAQLEKSRLLSDRFSAERPKGSFSTLEIQRTEQGDSAMYLCASSRYSDRPYNEQFFGPGTRLTVL.

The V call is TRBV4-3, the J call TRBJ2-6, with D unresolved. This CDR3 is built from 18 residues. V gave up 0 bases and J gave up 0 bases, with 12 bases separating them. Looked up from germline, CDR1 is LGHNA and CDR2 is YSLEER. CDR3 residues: CASSQEGPTFSGANVLTF. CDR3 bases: TGCGCCAGCAGCCAAGAAGGGCCGACATTCTCTGGGGCCAACGTCCTGACTTTC.

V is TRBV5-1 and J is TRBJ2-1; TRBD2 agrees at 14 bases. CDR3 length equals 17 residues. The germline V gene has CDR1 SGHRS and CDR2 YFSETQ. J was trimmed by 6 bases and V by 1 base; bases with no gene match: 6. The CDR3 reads CASSLWGLAGVPNEQFF. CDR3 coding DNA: TGCGCCAGCAGCTTGTGGGGACTAGCGGGAGTACCCAATGAGCAGTTCTTC.

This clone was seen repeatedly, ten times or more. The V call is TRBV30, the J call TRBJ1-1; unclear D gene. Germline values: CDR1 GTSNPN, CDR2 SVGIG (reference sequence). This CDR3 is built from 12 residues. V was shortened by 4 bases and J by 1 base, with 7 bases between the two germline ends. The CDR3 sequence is CAWKRANTEAFF. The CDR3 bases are TGTGCCTGGAAAAGGGCGAACACTGAAGCTTTCTTT.

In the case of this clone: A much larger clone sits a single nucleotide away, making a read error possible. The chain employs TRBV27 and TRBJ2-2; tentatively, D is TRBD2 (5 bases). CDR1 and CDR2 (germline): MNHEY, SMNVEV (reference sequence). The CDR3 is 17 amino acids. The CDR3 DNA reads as TGTACCAGCAGTTTAAGACCCGCGGGTGTTGGGGCCGGGGAGCTGTTTTTT. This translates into CTSSLRPAGVGAGELFF.

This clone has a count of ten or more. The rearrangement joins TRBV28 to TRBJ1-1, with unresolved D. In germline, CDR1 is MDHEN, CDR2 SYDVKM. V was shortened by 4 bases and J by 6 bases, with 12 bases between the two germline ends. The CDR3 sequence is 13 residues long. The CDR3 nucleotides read TGTGCCAGCAGTTGGGGATCTCGATCTGAAGCTTTCTTT. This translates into CASSWGSRSEAFF.

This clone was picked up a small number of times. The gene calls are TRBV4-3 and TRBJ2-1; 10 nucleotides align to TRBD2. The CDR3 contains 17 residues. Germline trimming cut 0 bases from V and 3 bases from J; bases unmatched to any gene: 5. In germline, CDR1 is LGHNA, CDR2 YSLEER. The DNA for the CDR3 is TGCGCCAGCAGCCAAGATCAAGGACTAGCGGTCTACAATGAGCAGTTCTTC. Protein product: CASSQDQGLAVYNEQFF.

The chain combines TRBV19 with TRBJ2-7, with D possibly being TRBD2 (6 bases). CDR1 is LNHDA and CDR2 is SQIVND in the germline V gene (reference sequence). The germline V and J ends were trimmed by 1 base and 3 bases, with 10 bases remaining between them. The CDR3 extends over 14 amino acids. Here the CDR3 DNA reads TGTGCCAGTAGTATAGGCGGGGACCTCTACGAGCAGTACTTC. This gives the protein CASSIGGDLYEQYF.

This CDR3 is CASSFPPRRGVTEAFF. CDR3 DNA: TGTGCCAGCAGCTTTCCCCCGCGGAGGGGGGTCACTGAAGCTTTCTTT. The chain combines TRBV7-9 with TRBJ1-1, with D maybe TRBD1 (6 bases). The germline V and J ends were trimmed by 3 bases and 4 bases, with 18 bases remaining between them. Germline V gives CDR1 SEHNR, CDR2 FQNEAQ (reference sequence). The CDR3 is 16 residues long.

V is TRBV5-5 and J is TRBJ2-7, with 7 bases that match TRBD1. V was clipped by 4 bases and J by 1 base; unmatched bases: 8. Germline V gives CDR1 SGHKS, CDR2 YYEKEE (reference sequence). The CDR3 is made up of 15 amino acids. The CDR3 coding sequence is TGTGCCAGCAGCCAGGGACAGTCATCTTCCTACGAGCAGTACTTC. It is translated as CASSQGQSSSYEQYF.

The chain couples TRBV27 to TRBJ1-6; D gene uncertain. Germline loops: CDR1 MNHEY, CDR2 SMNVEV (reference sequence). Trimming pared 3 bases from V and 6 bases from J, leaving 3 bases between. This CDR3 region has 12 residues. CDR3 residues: CASSFSNSPLHF. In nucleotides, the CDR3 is TGTGCCAGCAGTTTCAGTAATTCACCCCTCCACTTT.

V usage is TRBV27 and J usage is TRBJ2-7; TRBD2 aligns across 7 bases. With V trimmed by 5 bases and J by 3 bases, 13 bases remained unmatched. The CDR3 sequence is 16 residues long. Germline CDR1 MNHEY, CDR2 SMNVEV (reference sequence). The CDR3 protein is CASSPNRDYAGYEQYF. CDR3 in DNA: TGTGCCAGCAGTCCCAACCGGGACTATGCAGGCTACGAGCAGTACTTC.

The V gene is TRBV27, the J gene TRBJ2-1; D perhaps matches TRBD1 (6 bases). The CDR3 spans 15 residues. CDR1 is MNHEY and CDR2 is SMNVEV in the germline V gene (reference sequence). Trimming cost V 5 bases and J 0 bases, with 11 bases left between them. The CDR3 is CASSVDRNSYNEQFF. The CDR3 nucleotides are TGTGCCAGCAGTGTCGACAGGAACTCCTACAATGAGCAGTTCTTC.

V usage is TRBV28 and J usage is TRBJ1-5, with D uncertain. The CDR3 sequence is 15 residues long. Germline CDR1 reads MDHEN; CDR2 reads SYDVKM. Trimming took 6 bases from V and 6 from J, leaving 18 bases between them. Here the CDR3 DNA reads TGTGCCAGCAGCCGCGCCGGTGGTCGTGGTCAGCCCCAGCATTTT. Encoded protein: CASSRAGGRGQPQHF.

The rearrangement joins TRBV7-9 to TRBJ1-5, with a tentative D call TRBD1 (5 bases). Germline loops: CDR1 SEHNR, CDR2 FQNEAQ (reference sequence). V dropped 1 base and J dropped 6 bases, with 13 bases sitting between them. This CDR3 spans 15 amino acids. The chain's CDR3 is CASSLGGQGSQPQHF. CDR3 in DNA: TGTGCCAGCAGCTTAGGGGGCCAGGGAAGTCAGCCCCAGCATTTT.

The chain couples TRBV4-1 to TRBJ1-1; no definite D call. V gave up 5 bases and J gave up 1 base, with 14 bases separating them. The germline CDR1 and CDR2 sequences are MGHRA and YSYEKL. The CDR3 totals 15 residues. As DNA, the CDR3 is TGCGCCAGCAGCTCCAACAGAATTTCGAACACTGAAGCTTTCTTT. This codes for CASSSNRISNTEAFF.